The rows below give T cell receptor beta chains drawn from one sample of a study of response to subunit inactivated influenza vaccine. TCRdb reanalysed the RT-PCR reads using MiXCR and keeps one entry per CDR3 protein. The sample contains some 640,000 distinct CDR3 sequences, around 14% of which appear only once. This specimen was PBMCs from blood, taken 14 days before vaccination. These receptors originate from a man in his fifties who received an inactivated influenza vaccine. Each CDR3 is given with its conserved first and last residue. Fields, in order: D gene, J gene, clone size, V gene, CDR3 protein, CDR3 DNA. A D gene is named only where the DNA matches it firmly. Clone size is stated in some rows and not others, as once, few, many or a class when expanded.

d_call: TRBD1; j_call: TRBJ2-5; clone_size: -; v_call: TRBV7-6; cdr3_aa: CASSLGVGQGEETQYF; cdr3_nt: TGTGCCAGCAGCTTAGGGGTAGGACAGGGAGAAGAGACCCAGTACTTC
d_call: -; j_call: TRBJ1-1; clone_size: once; v_call: TRBV28; cdr3_aa: CASNFGQPNFLLDTEAFF; cdr3_nt: TGTGCCAGCAATTTTGGACAGCCAAATTTCCTGCTGGACACTGAAGCTTTCTTT
d_call: TRBD1; j_call: TRBJ2-5; clone_size: -; v_call: TRBV7-9; cdr3_aa: CASSRSQGAGETQYF; cdr3_nt: TGTGCCAGCAGCCGTAGCCAGGGGGCTGGGGAGACCCAGTACTTC
d_call: -; j_call: TRBJ2-5; clone_size: -; v_call: TRBV11-2; cdr3_aa: CASSLGAGDQETQYF; cdr3_nt: TGTGCCAGCAGCTTAGGGGCAGGGGACCAAGAGACCCAGTACTTC
d_call: TRBD2; j_call: TRBJ2-1; clone_size: -; v_call: TRBV20-1; cdr3_aa: CSAVLAGRDEQFF; cdr3_nt: TGCAGTGCGGTGCTAGCGGGAAGGGATGAGCAGTTCTTC
d_call: -; j_call: TRBJ2-3; clone_size: few; v_call: TRBV6-2/TRBV6-3; cdr3_aa: CASRRDTFTDTQYF; cdr3_nt: TGTGCCAGCAGGCGGGACACCTTCACAGATACGCAGTATTTT
d_call: -; j_call: TRBJ2-2; clone_size: few; v_call: TRBV28; cdr3_aa: CASRTGIGELFF; cdr3_nt: TGTGCCAGCAGGACGGGTATCGGGGAGCTGTTTTTT
d_call: -; j_call: TRBJ2-3; clone_size: few; v_call: TRBV12-3/TRBV12-4; cdr3_aa: CASSFRVIRSTDTQYF; cdr3_nt: TGTGCCAGCAGTTTTCGAGTTATCCGTAGCACAGATACGCAGTATTTT
d_call: -; j_call: TRBJ2-1; clone_size: -; v_call: TRBV7-2; cdr3_aa: CASSPAPDNYNEQFF; cdr3_nt: TGTGCCAGCAGCCCAGCCCCGGACAACTACAATGAGCAGTTCTTC
d_call: -; j_call: TRBJ1-3; clone_size: many; v_call: TRBV28; cdr3_aa: CASSTSGGGNTIYF; cdr3_nt: TGTGCCAGCAGCACGTCCGGTGGTGGAAACACCATATATTTT
d_call: -; j_call: TRBJ1-5; clone_size: -; v_call: TRBV28; cdr3_aa: CASSLGPLMSQPQHF; cdr3_nt: TGTGCCAGCAGTCTAGGACCCTTGATGAGTCAGCCCCAGCATTTT
d_call: TRBD2; j_call: TRBJ2-7; clone_size: few; v_call: TRBV29-1; cdr3_aa: CSVAPGLAEYEQYF; cdr3_nt: TGCAGCGTTGCCCCGGGACTAGCGGAATACGAGCAGTACTTC
d_call: TRBD2; j_call: TRBJ2-7; clone_size: few; v_call: TRBV6-1; cdr3_aa: CASRTRLAGAAYEQYF; cdr3_nt: TGTGCCAGCAGAACCCGCCTAGCGGGGGCCGCCTACGAGCAGTACTTC
d_call: TRBD1; j_call: TRBJ2-6; clone_size: many; v_call: TRBV28; cdr3_aa: CASSGTALSGANVLTF; cdr3_nt: TGTGCCAGCAGTGGGACAGCCCTCTCTGGGGCCAACGTCCTGACTTTC
d_call: TRBD1; j_call: TRBJ1-2; clone_size: -; v_call: TRBV19; cdr3_aa: CASRNDRENYGYTF; cdr3_nt: TGTGCCAGTAGAAATGACAGGGAGAACTATGGCTACACCTTC
d_call: TRBD1; j_call: TRBJ2-5; clone_size: few; v_call: TRBV3-1; cdr3_aa: CASRGQGERSETQYF; cdr3_nt: TGTGCCAGCAGGGGACAGGGGGAAAGGTCGGAGACCCAGTACTTC
d_call: -; j_call: TRBJ2-1; clone_size: -; v_call: TRBV7-9; cdr3_aa: CASSLGRGRRSYNEQFF; cdr3_nt: TGTGCCAGCAGCTTAGGACGTGGTAGACGGTCCTACAATGAGCAGTTCTTC
d_call: -; j_call: TRBJ1-5; clone_size: -; v_call: TRBV11-2; cdr3_aa: CASSLGIGMNQPQHF; cdr3_nt: TGTGCCAGCAGCTTAGGGATAGGGATGAATCAGCCCCAGCATTTT
d_call: -; j_call: TRBJ1-1; clone_size: few; v_call: TRBV7-9; cdr3_aa: CASSSPWGERTEAFF; cdr3_nt: TGTGCCAGCAGCTCTCCCTGGGGGGAGAGAACTGAAGCTTTCTTT
d_call: -; j_call: TRBJ2-3; clone_size: -; v_call: TRBV5-1; cdr3_aa: CASSLGSRVPDTQYF; cdr3_nt: TGCGCCAGCAGCTTGGGGTCTAGGGTTCCAGATACGCAGTATTTT
d_call: TRBD2; j_call: TRBJ2-7; clone_size: -; v_call: TRBV12-3/TRBV12-4; cdr3_aa: CASKTGGASYEQYF; cdr3_nt: TGTGCCAGCAAAACGGGGGGGGCCTCCTACGAGCAGTACTTC
d_call: TRBD1; j_call: TRBJ1-5; clone_size: few; v_call: TRBV28; cdr3_aa: CASMTNRGFNQPQHF; cdr3_nt: TGTGCCAGCATGACTAACAGGGGTTTCAATCAGCCCCAGCATTTT
d_call: -; j_call: TRBJ2-5; clone_size: -; v_call: TRBV4-2; cdr3_aa: CASSQGNSQETQYF; cdr3_nt: TGTGCCAGCAGCCAAGGTAATAGCCAAGAGACCCAGTACTTC
d_call: TRBD1; j_call: TRBJ1-5; clone_size: -; v_call: TRBV4-1; cdr3_aa: CASSLYQGGSQPLHF; cdr3_nt: TGCGCCAGCAGCCTATACCAGGGGGGATCCCAGCCCCTGCATTTT
d_call: -; j_call: TRBJ2-7; clone_size: -; v_call: TRBV20-1; cdr3_aa: CSARRTGYEQYF; cdr3_nt: TGCAGTGCTCGTAGGACGGGTTACGAGCAGTACTTC
d_call: -; j_call: TRBJ2-1; clone_size: -; v_call: TRBV20-1; cdr3_aa: CSASPSTGYNEQFF; cdr3_nt: TGCAGTGCTAGTCCCTCCACGGGCTACAATGAGCAGTTCTTC
d_call: TRBD2; j_call: TRBJ2-2; clone_size: -; v_call: TRBV4-2; cdr3_aa: CASSQAGASGELFF; cdr3_nt: TGTGCCAGCAGCCAGGCGGGAGCGTCTGGGGAGCTGTTTTTT
d_call: -; j_call: TRBJ2-2; clone_size: few; v_call: TRBV12-3/TRBV12-4; cdr3_aa: CASSLITRAGELFF; cdr3_nt: TGTGCCAGCAGTTTAATCACCCGGGCTGGGGAGCTGTTTTTT
d_call: TRBD2; j_call: TRBJ2-1; clone_size: -; v_call: TRBV7-6; cdr3_aa: CASAGASYNEQFF; cdr3_nt: TGTGCCAGCGCGGGAGCGTCCTACAATGAGCAGTTCTTC
d_call: -; j_call: TRBJ1-5; clone_size: -; v_call: TRBV7-8; cdr3_aa: CASSSVNSNSNQPQHF; cdr3_nt: TGTGCCAGCAGCTCAGTAAACAGCAATAGCAATCAGCCCCAGCATTTT
d_call: TRBD1; j_call: TRBJ2-5; clone_size: few; v_call: TRBV6-5; cdr3_aa: CASSSGTGAKTQYF; cdr3_nt: TGTGCCAGCAGTTCAGGGACAGGGGCGAAGACCCAGTACTTC
d_call: -; j_call: TRBJ2-3; clone_size: many; v_call: TRBV5-1; cdr3_aa: CASSLGTSTDTQYF; cdr3_nt: TGCGCCAGCAGCTTGGGGACTAGCACAGATACGCAGTATTTT
d_call: TRBD1; j_call: TRBJ2-4; clone_size: -; v_call: TRBV7-9; cdr3_aa: CASSPTLGQVDKNIQYF; cdr3_nt: TGTGCCAGCAGCCCCACCCTCGGACAGGTAGACAAAAACATTCAGTACTTC